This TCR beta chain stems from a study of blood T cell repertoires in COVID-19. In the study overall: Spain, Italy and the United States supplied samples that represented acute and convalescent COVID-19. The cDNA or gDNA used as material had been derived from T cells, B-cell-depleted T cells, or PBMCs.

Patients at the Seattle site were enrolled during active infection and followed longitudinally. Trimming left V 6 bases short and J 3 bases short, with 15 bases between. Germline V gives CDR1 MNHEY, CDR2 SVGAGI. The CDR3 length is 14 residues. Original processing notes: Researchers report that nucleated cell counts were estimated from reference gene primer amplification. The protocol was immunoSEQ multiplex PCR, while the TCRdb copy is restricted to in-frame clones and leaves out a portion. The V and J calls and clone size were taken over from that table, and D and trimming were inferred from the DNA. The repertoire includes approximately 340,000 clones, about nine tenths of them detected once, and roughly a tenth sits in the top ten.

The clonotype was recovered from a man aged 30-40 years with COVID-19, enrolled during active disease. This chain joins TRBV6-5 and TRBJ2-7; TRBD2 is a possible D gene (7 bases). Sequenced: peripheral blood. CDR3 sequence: CASSSGTSFYEQYF. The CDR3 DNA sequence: TGTGCCAGCAGCAGCGGGACATCCTTCTACGAGCAGTACTTC.